This entry concerns a single T cell receptor (beta chain). No antigen is known for it. This CDR3 comprises 16 residues. V was pared by 2 bases and J by 2 bases, with 6 bases of the junction left unmatched. The germline V gene encodes CDR1 SGHTA and CDR2 FQGNSA. The data were taken from a study of cytomegalovirus exposure and HLA in healthy donors. Whole-study findings and limits: Confirmation in vitro established that a few CMV-associated chains were specific for CMV antigens. Subsequent analysis of the 110 or so validation repertoires found a tendency for first-cohort TCR clusters to co-occur. Reports described diagnosis of cytomegalovirus status by the classifier as highly specific and sensitive.

Assay used: immunoSEQ multiplex PCR; TCRdb lists only in-frame clones, some missing. This table holds about 160,000 clones, around 81% found once. Sample: PBMCs. The receptor was isolated from a man in his thirties or forties in good health and CMV-seropositive. J is TRBJ2-7 and V is TRBV7-2; 10 nucleotides agree with TRBD1. The DNA for the CDR3 is TGTGCCAGCAGCTTATTGGGGGGGACAGGGGCCTACGAGCAGTACTTC. Protein: CASSLLGGTGAYEQYF.